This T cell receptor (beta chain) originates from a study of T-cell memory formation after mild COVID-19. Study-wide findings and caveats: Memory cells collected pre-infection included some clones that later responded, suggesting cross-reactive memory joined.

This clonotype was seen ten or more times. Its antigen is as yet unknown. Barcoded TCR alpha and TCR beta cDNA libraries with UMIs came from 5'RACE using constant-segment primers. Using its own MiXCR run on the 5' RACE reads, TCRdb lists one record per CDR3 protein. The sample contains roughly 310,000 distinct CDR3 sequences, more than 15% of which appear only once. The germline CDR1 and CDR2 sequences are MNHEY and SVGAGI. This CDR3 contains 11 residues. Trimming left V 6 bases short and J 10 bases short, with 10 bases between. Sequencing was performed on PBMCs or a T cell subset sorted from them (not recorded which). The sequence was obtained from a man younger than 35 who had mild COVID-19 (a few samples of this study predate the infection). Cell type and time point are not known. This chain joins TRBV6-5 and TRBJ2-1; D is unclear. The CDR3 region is CASRGFGEQFF. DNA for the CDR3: TGTGCCAGCAGAGGCTTCGGCGAGCAGTTCTTC.